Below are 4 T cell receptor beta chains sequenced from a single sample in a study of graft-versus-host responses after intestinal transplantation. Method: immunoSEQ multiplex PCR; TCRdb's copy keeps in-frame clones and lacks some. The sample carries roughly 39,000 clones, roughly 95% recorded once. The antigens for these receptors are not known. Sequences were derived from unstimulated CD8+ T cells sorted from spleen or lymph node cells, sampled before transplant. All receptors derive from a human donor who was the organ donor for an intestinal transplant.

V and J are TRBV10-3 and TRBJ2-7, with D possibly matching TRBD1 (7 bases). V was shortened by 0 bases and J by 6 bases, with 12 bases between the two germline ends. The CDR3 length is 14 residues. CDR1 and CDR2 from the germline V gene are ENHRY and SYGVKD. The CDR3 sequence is CAISESNRGGEQYF. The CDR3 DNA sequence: TGTGCCATCAGTGAGTCGAACAGGGGAGGCGAGCAGTACTTC.

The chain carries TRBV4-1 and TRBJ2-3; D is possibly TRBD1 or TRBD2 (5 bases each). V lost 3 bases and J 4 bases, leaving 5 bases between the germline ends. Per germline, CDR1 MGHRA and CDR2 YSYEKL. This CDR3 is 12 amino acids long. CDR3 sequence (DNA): TGCGCCAGCAGCCAGGGGGCAGATACGCAGTATTTT. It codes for CASSQGADTQYF.

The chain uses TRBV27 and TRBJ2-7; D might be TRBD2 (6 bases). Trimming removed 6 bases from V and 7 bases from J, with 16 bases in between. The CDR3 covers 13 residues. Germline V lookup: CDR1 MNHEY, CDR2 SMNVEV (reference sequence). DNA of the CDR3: TGTGCCAGCAGCGGACTGGAGGGCGGGGAGCAGTACTTC. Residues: CASSGLEGGEQYF.

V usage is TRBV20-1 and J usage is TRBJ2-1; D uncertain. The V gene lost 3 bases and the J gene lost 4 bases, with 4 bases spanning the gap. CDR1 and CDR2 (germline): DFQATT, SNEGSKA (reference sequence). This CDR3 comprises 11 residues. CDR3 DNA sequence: TGCAGTGCTAGCAGTTACAATGAGCAGTTCTTC. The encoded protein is CSASSYNEQFF.